This TCR beta chain originates from a study of beta chain features in type 1 diabetes (dated by TCRdb to 2016 to 2018). For the study in its entirety: No differences in mean age, gender distribution, total cell number or subset yield were found between patients and healthy donors. Whereas all 30 or so donors provided naive and central memory subsets, regulatory and stem cell-like memory subsets were isolated from just 8 patients and roughly 8 healthy donors. A total of 90 million to 140 million sorted cells were examined across all samples, and RNA yield correlated strongly with the number of cells per subset. In the study, recently diagnosed type 1 diabetes patients and matched healthy donors were compared on the TCRB repertoires of their sorted circulating CD4+ T cell subsets. The study at large found these results: PCR might favor shorter templates, but patient and control samples were amplified and corrected together, so any skew would affect both groups equally. At VDJ recombination sites, patients with type 1 diabetes made fewer insertions and deleted more nucleotides, a pattern implying thymic rearrangement abnormalities. Because cDNA was sequenced instead of genomic DNA, activated cells with high expression could be over-represented, although the groups did not differ in activation or CD3 levels. Type 1 diabetes patients showed a moderate but significant shortening of TCRB CDR3 length in all four CD4+ subsets. Naive, central memory and regulatory TCRB repertoires appeared to be more similar among patients than among healthy donors. Only small numbers of individuals were included in the HLA sub-analyses, which left unresolved whether HLA type had any influence on TCRB rearrangement.

This clone was seen a few times. Its recognized antigen is unknown. No base-level quality is on record; no much larger clone is a single base apart. A distance of 14 bases separates the germline ends of V and J, which lose 3 bases and 2 bases respectively. From the cysteine up to the phenylalanine, the CDR3 has a length of 15 residues. Left in the record is the CDR3 DNA by itself, 45 bases read in frame from the first base. CDR1 and CDR2 were assigned from the germline V gene as MGHRA and YSYEKL. From each donor, a single peripheral blood sample of about 110 mL on average was drawn into heparinised tubes. Naive, central memory, regulatory and stem cell-like memory CD4+ T cells were sorted on a BD FACSAria II using a panel including CD45RO, CCR7, CD25, CD127, CD95 and CD27. Purity was above 95% for every sorted population. PBMCs were separated immediately by Lymphoprep density gradient centrifugation and were stained directly, without being cultured. To minimize batch effects, samples were stained and sorted in pairs, one healthy donor with one patient per experiment.

The High Capacity cDNA Reverse Transcription Kit was used to reverse transcribe all of the isolated RNA, meaning that expressed TCRB transcripts were what got sequenced. Deep immunoSEQ sequencing was applied to naive, central memory and regulatory T cell samples, giving an average of roughly 3.6 million total reads per sample. Sorted cells were lysed in RLT buffer and RNA was extracted with DNase-treated RNeasy Micro or Mini kits, depending on cell number. To prevent cross-contamination, every cell subset was processed on its own, while patient and healthy donor samples were processed together. The immunoSEQ multiplex PCR was used to amplify TCRB sequences from cDNA, generating 87-bp fragments that spanned the CDR3 region. Amplicons were sequenced on the Illumina HiSeq platform. The source study handled its data this way. PCR bias was computationally corrected using synthetic template baselines, reads within Hamming distance 2 were collapsed, and singletons that could not be merged were discarded. Reads were aligned to IMGT to assign V, D and J genes, CDR3 length, and insertions or deletions at six rearrangement sites. Clonotype counts were normalized to sorted cell number within each subset before computing true diversity and Gini coefficients with the tcR R package. The overlap coefficient, calculated on TCRB nucleotide sequences, was used to measure repertoire sharing. Out-of-frame TCRB sequences from naive cells were analyzed to stand in for the pre-selection repertoire. The source is immuneACCESS, and TCRdb retained only in-frame sequences with V and J called. Part of the clones is not carried over; for the studies checked, unresolved V genes explain less than half of this, and the remainder is unexplained. V and J calls plus clone size are reproduced from that table; the DNA served to infer D and trimming. This sample has under 300,000 clones in its table, and approximately 14% of those were observed once. The ten largest clones add up to around 0.019% of the sample.

Source material: naive CD4+ T cells from blood. The meaning of the sample's cell subset or site label: true naive CD4+ T cells. The chain employs TRBV4-1 and TRBJ2-7; the D region possibly corresponds to TRBD2 (7 bases align). The sequence derives from a man aged 30-40 years with type 1 diabetes. The bases read TGCGCCAGCAGCCATCCGGGGGGCGTCCCCTACGAGCAGTACTTC. Its protein reads: CASSHPGGVPYEQYF.